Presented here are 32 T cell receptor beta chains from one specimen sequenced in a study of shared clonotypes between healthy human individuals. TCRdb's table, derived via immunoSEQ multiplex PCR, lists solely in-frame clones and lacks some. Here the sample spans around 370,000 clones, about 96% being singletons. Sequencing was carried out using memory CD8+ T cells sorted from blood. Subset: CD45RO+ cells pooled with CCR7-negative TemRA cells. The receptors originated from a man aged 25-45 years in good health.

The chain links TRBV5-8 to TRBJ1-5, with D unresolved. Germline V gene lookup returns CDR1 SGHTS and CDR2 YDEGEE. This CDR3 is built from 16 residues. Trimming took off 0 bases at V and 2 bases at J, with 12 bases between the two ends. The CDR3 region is CASSLAVGSGNQPQHF. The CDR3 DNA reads TGTGCCAGCAGCTTGGCCGTTGGGAGCGGCAATCAGCCCCAGCATTTT.

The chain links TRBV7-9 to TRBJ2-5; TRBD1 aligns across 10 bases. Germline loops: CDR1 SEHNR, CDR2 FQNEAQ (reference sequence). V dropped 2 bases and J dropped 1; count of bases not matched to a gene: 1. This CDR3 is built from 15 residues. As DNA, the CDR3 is TGTGCCAGCAGCTTATGGACAGGGGGCCAAGAGACCCAGTACTTC. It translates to CASSLWTGGQETQYF.

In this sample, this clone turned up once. This CDR3 reads CASSPKLSGGYEQYF. For the CDR3, the DNA is TGTGCCAGCTCACCAAAGTTATCAGGGGGCTACGAGCAGTACTTC. This chain links TRBV18 with TRBJ2-7, with TRBD1 matching 7 bases. Germline CDR1 reads KGHSH; CDR2 reads LQKENI. The CDR3 sequence is 15 residues long. The V and J ends lost 2 bases and 3 bases, in that order; junction bases with no gene match: 7. The entire variable domain, with the rest obtained from reference TRBV18 and TRBJ2-7, is as follows: NAGVMQNPRHLVRRRGQEARLRCSPMKGHSHVYWYRQLPEEGLKFMVYLQKENIIDESGMPKERFSAEFPKEGPSILRIQQVVRGDSAAYFCASSPKLSGGYEQYFGPGTRLTVT.

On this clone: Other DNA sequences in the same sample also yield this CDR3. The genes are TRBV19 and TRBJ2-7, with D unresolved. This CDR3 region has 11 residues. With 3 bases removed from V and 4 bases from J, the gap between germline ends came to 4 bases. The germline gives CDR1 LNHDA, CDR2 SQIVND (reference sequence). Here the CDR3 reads CASSIGYEQYF. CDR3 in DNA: TGTGCCAGTAGTATCGGGTACGAGCAGTACTTC. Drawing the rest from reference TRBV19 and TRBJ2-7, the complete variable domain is DGGITQSPKYLFRKEGQNVTLSCEQNLNHDAMYWYRQDPGQGLRLIYYSQIVNDFQKGDIAEGYSVSREKKESFPLTVTSAQKNPTAFYLCASSIGYEQYFGPGTRLTVT.

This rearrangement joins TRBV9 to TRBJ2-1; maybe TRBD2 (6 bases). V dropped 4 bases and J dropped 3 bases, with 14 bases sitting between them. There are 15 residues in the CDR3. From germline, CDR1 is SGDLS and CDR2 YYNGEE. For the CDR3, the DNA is TGTGCCAGCAGCCCCTCTGGCGGGGACTACAATGAGCAGTTCTTC. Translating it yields CASSPSGGDYNEQFF. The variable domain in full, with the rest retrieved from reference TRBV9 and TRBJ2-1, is DSGVTQTPKHLITATGQRVTLRCSPRSGDLSVYWYQQSLDQGLQFLIQYYNGEERAKGNILERFSAQQFPDLHSELNLSSLELGDSALYFCASSPSGGDYNEQFFGPGTRLTVL.

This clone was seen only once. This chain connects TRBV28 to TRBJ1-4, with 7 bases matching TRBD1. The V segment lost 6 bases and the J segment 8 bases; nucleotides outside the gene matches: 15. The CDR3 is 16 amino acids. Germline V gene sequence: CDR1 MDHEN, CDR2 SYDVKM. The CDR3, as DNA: TGTGCCAGCAGCCTTACGAAAACAGTCAGGGGGGAAAAACTGTTTTTT. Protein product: CASSLTKTVRGEKLFF.

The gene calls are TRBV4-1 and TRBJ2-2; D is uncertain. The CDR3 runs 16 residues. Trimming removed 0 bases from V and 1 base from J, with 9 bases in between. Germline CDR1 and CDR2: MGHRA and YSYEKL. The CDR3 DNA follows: TGCGCCAGCAGCCAAGAGTCTTGGGGGAACACCGGGGAGCTGTTTTTT. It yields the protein CASSQESWGNTGELFF.

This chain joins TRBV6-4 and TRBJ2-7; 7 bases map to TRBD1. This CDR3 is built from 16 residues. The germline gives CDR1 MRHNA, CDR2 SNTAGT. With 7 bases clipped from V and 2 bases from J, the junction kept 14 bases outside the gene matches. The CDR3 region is CASIGKPGQSTYEQYF. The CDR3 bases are TGTGCCAGCATCGGAAAGCCGGGACAGAGTACCTACGAGCAGTACTTC.

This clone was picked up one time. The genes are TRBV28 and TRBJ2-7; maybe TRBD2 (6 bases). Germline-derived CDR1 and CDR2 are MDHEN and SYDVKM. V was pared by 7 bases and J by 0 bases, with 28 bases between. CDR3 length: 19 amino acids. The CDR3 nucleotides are TGTGCCAGCACCCCAACCAGGTGGGACTCCACATCCATCTCCTACGAGCAGTACTTC. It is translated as CASTPTRWDSTSISYEQYF.

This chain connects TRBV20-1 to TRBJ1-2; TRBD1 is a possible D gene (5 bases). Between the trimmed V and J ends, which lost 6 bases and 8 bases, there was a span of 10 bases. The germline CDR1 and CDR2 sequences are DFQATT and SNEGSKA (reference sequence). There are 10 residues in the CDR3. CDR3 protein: CSARTLGYTF. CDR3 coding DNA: TGCAGTGCAAGGACACTAGGCTACACCTTC.

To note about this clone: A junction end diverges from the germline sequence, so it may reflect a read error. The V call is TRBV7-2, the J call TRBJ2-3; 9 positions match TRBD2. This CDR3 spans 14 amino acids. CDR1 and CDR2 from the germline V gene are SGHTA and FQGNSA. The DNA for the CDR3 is TGTGCCAGCAGCATAGCGGGAGGCACAGATACGCAGTATTTT. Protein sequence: CASSIAGGTDTQYF.

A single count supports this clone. CDR3 loop: CASSQGFINEQFF. The CDR3 DNA follows: TGCGCCAGCAGCCAGGGGTTCATCAATGAGCAGTTCTTC. This chain links TRBV5-1 with TRBJ2-1, with D perhaps TRBD1 (6 bases). This CDR3 region has 13 residues. Germline assignment: CDR1 SGHRS and CDR2 YFSETQ. Trimming cost V 4 bases and J 6 bases, with 11 bases left between them.

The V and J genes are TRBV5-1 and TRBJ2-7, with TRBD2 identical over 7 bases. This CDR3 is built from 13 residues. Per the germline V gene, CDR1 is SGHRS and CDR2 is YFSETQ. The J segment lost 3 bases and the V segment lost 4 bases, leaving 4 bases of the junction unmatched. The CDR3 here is CASSQASGYEQYF. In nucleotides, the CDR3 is TGCGCCAGCAGCCAGGCTAGCGGCTACGAGCAGTACTTC.

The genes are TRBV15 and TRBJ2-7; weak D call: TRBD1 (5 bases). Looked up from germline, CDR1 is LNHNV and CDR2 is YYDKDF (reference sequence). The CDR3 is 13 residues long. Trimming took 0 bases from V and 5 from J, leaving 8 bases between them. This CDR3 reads CATSRDLGDEQYF. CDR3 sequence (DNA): TGTGCCACCAGCAGAGATCTAGGGGACGAGCAGTACTTC. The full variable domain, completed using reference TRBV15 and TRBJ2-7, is DAMVIQNPRYQVTQFGKPVTLSCSQTLNHNVMYWYQQKSSQAPKLLFHYYDKDFNNEADTPDNFQSRRPNTSFCFLDIRSPGLGDTAMYLCATSRDLGDEQYFGPGTRLTVT.

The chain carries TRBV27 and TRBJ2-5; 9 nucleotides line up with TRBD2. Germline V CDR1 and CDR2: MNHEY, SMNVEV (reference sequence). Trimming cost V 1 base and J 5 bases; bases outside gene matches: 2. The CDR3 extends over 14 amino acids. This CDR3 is CASSLFGTSETQYF. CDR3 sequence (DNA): TGTGCCAGCAGTTTATTCGGGACTAGCGAGACCCAGTACTTC.

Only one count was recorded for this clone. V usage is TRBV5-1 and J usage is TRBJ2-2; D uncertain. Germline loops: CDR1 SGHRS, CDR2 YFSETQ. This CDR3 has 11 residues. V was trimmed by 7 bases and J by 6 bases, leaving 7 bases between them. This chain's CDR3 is CASAWSGELFF. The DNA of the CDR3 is TGCGCCAGCGCCTGGTCCGGGGAGCTGTTTTTT.

The CDR3 nucleotides read TGTGCCAGCAGTTTGGTGGGTGGTCTAGAGACCCAGTACTTC. Translated, it gives CASSLVGGLETQYF. The chain links TRBV28 to TRBJ2-5, with D uncertain. The CDR3 has 14 amino acids. Trimming removed 3 bases from V and 4 bases from J, with 12 bases in between. The V gene's germline CDR1 is MDHEN and CDR2 SYDVKM.

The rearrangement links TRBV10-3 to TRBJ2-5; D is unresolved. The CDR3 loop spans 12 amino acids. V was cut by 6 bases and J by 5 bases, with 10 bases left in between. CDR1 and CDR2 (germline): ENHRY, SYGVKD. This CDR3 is CAISPGRETQYF. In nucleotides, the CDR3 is TGTGCCATCAGCCCCGGACGCGAGACCCAGTACTTC.

The CDR3 is CASSSHRFSEAFF. In nucleotides, the CDR3 is TGCGCCAGCAGCTCCCACAGGTTTTCTGAAGCTTTCTTT. The chain is built from TRBV5-1 and TRBJ1-1; perhaps TRBD1 as D (5 bases). The CDR3 covers 13 residues. V lost 3 bases, J lost 6 bases, and 12 bases lay in between. Germline values: CDR1 SGHRS, CDR2 YFSETQ.

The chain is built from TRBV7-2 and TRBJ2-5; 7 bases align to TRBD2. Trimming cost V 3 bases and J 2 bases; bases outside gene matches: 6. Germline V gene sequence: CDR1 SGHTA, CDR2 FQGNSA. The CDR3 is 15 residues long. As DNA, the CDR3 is TGTGCCAGCAGCTTCGCTGGGACTAATCAAGAGACCCAGTACTTC. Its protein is CASSFAGTNQETQYF.

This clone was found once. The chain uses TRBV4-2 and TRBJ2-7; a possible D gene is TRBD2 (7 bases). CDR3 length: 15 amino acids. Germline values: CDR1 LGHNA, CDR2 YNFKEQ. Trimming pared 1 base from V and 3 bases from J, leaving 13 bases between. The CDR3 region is CASSQGLARGYEQYF. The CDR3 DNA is TGTGCCAGCAGCCAAGGACTAGCCAGGGGCTACGAGCAGTACTTC.

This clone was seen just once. CDR3 nucleotides: TGTGCCTGGAGGGTGGGGACGGGGAAAGAGACCCAGTACTTC. This sequence encodes CAWRVGTGKETQYF. The rearrangement uses TRBV30 and TRBJ2-5, with D perhaps being TRBD1 or TRBD2 (5 bases each). This CDR3 is built from 14 residues. The V gene lost 3 bases and the J gene lost 3 bases, with 14 bases spanning the gap. Germline-derived CDR1 and CDR2 are GTSNPN and SVGIG (reference sequence).

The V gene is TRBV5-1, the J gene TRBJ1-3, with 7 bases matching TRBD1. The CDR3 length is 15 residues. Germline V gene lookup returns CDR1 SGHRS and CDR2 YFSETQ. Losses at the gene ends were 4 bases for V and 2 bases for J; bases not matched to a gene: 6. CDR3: CASSLGQSTGNTIYF. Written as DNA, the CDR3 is TGCGCCAGCAGCCTGGGACAGAGTACTGGAAACACCATATATTTT.

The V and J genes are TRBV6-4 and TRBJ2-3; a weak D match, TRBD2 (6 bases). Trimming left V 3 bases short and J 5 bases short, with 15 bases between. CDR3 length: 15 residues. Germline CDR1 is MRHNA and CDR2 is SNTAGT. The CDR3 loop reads CASSEGTLGGDTQYF. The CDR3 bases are TGTGCCAGCAGTGAGGGGACTCTGGGGGGAGATACGCAGTATTTT.

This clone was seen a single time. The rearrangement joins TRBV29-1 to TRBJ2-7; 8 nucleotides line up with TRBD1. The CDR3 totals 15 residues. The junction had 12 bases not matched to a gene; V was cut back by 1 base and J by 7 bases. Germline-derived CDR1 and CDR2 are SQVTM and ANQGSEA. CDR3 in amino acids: CSVEAPTGVHREQYF. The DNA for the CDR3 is TGCAGCGTTGAAGCCCCGACAGGGGTTCACCGAGAGCAGTACTTC.

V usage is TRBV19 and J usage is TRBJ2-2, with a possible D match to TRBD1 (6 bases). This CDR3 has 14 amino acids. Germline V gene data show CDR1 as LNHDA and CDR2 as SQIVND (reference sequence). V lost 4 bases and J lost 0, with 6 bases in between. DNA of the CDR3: TGTGCCAGTAGTAACAGGGCGAACACCGGGGAGCTGTTTTTT. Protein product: CASSNRANTGELFF.

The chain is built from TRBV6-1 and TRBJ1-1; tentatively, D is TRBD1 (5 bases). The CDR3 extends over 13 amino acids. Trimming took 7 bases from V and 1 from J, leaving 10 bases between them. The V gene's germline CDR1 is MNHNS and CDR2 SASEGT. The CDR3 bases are TGTGCCAGCACTAAAACAGGGAACACTGAAGCTTTCTTT. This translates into CASTKTGNTEAFF.

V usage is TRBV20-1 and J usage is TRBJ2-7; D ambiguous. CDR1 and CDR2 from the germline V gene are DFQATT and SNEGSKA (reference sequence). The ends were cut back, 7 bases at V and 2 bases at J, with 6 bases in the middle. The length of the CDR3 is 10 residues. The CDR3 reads CSVGAYEQYF. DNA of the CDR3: TGCAGTGTGGGTGCCTACGAGCAGTACTTC.

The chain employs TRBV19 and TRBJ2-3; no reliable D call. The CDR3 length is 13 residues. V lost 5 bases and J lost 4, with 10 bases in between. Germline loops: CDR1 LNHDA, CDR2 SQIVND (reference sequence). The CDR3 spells CASSGALADTQYF. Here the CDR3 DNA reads TGTGCCAGTAGTGGAGCCTTGGCAGATACGCAGTATTTT.

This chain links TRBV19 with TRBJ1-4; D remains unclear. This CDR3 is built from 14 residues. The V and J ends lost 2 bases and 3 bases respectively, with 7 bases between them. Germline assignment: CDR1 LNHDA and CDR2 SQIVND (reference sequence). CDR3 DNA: TGTGCCAGTAGTATACCAGGATCTAATGAAAAACTGTTTTTT. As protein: CASSIPGSNEKLFF.

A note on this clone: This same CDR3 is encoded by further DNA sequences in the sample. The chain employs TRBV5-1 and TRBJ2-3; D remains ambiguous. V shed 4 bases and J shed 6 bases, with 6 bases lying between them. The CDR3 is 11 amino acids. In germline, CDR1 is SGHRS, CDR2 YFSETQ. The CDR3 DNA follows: TGCGCCAGCAGCCTAGGGGATACGCAGTATTTT. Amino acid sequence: CASSLGDTQYF.

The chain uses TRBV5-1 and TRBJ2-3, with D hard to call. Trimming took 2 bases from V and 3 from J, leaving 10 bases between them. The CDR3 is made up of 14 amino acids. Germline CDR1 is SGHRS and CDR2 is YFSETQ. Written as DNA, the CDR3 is TGCGCCAGCAGCTTCCCGCTAGGGACAGATACGCAGTATTTT. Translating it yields CASSFPLGTDTQYF.